A single sample is the source of the 21 T cell receptor beta chains below, sequenced in a study of blood T cell repertoires in COVID-19. Data came from immunoSEQ multiplex PCR; TCRdb stores just in-frame clones and leaves some out. The sample holds about 140,000 clones; around 84% are singletons and the top ten take 8.2%. The source material was peripheral blood. Receptor source: a woman aged 55 to 70 with acute or convalescent COVID-19.

The sample holds one count of this clone. This chain uses TRBV6-5 with TRBJ1-6, with D tentatively TRBD1 (5 bases). Germline V gene data show CDR1 as MNHEY and CDR2 as SVGAGI. The CDR3 totals 16 residues. The V gene lost 2 bases and the J gene lost 8 bases, with 16 bases spanning the gap. The CDR3: CASSYKGPPRDSPLHF. As DNA, the CDR3 is TGTGCCAGCAGTTACAAGGGGCCCCCTCGTGATTCACCCCTCCACTTT.

The chain employs TRBV6-2 or TRBV6-3 and TRBJ1-2; TRBD1 matches at 8 bases. CDR3 length: 13 residues. Losses at the gene ends were 2 bases for V and 8 bases for J; bases not matched to a gene: 4. Germline V gives CDR1 MNHEY, CDR2 SVGEGT. This CDR3 reads CASSYRTGRGYTF. In nucleotides, the CDR3 is TGTGCCAGCAGTTACAGGACAGGGAGGGGCTACACCTTC.

This rearrangement joins TRBV29-1 to TRBJ2-5, with TRBD2 as a possible D gene (7 bases). Germline lookup yields CDR1 SQVTM and CDR2 ANQGSEA. V shed 4 bases and J shed 3 bases, with 21 bases lying between them. The CDR3 is 16 amino acids. The CDR3 bases are TGCAGCGTTGTGGGAGGGGGGGCATTCGGGAAAGAGACCCAGTACTTC. As protein: CSVVGGGAFGKETQYF.

The chain recombines TRBV9 with TRBJ1-2, with 7 bases matching TRBD1. The CDR3 extends over 14 amino acids. V shed 4 bases and J 8 bases; nucleotides not matched to a gene: 11. Germline V gene lookup returns CDR1 SGDLS and CDR2 YYNGEE. The CDR3 region is CASSLTLQGGGYTF. As DNA, the CDR3 is TGTGCCAGCAGCTTAACCCTTCAGGGGGGCGGCTACACCTTC.

The rearrangement links TRBV2 to TRBJ1-3; 9 bases fit TRBD1. The CDR3 runs to 16 residues. V was pared by 5 bases and J by 1 base, with 6 bases of the junction left unmatched. The germline V gene encodes CDR1 SNHLY and CDR2 FYNNEI. CDR3: CASSPWTGVSGNTIYF. In DNA form, the CDR3 reads TGTGCCAGCAGTCCTTGGACAGGGGTATCTGGAAACACCATATATTTT.

This clone was recorded once. The chain employs TRBV11-2 and TRBJ2-7, with 7 bases lining up with TRBD2. The CDR3 length is 14 residues. V dropped 8 bases and J dropped 7; count of bases not matched to a gene: 14. From germline, CDR1 is SGHAT and CDR2 FQNNGV. CDR3 sequence: CASHKAGPALEQYF. The CDR3 nucleotides read TGTGCCAGCCATAAAGCGGGGCCCGCTCTGGAGCAGTACTTC.

The chain recombines TRBV4-2 with TRBJ2-5; D is unclear. V was cut by 1 base and J by 4 bases, with 16 bases left in between. The CDR3 is 16 amino acids. Germline CDR1 LGHNA, CDR2 YNFKEQ. For the CDR3, the DNA is TGTGCCAGCAGCCAAGGCTCCAGCGTTTTAGGAGAGACCCAGTACTTC. As protein: CASSQGSSVLGETQYF.

V is TRBV20-1 and J is TRBJ2-1; 11 bases are a match to TRBD2. The germline V gene encodes CDR1 DFQATT and CDR2 SNEGSKA (reference sequence). The CDR3 contains 13 residues. After removal of 3 bases from V and 8 bases from J, the junction contained 3 bases not matched to a gene. The chain's CDR3 is CSASSGGAYEQFF. The CDR3 DNA reads as TGCAGTGCTAGTAGCGGGGGGGCCTATGAGCAGTTCTTC.

This clone occurred once. The chain uses TRBV28 and TRBJ2-3; 8 bases fit TRBD2. CDR3 length: 15 amino acids. Losses at the gene ends were 6 bases for V and 3 bases for J; bases not matched to a gene: 8. CDR1 and CDR2 (germline): MDHEN, SYDVKM. The CDR3 reads CASSPGLATTDTQYF. DNA of the CDR3: TGTGCCAGCAGCCCTGGACTAGCTACGACAGATACGCAGTATTTT.

The V and J genes are TRBV30 and TRBJ2-7; 8 bases fit TRBD1. The length of the CDR3 is 14 residues. The V gene's germline CDR1 is GTSNPN and CDR2 SVGIG (reference sequence). Germline trimming cut 8 bases from V and 0 bases from J; bases unmatched to any gene: 9. CDR3 DNA: TGTGCCGTTCCCAGGGGGCCTAGCTCCTACGAGCAGTACTTC. It specifies CAVPRGPSSYEQYF.

This sequence joins TRBV11-3 and TRBJ2-7; no clear D gene. Germline CDR1 reads SGHNT; CDR2 reads YENEEA. CDR3 length equals 14 residues. Trimming cost V 1 base and J 6 bases, with 13 bases left between them. The CDR3 loop reads CASSLVSYFGEQYF. The CDR3 DNA sequence: TGTGCCAGCAGCTTAGTATCGTATTTCGGCGAGCAGTACTTC. The full variable domain, its missing parts supplied by reference TRBV11-3 and TRBJ2-7, is EAGVVQSPRYKIIEKKQPVAFWCNPISGHNTLYWYLQNLGQGPELLIRYENEEAVDDSQLPKDRFSAERLKGVDSTLKIQPAELGDSAVYLCASSLVSYFGEQYFGPGTRLTVT.

The CDR3 DNA follows: TGCGCCAGCAGCCATCGGGACAGGGGAAAGGATAATGAGCAGTTCTTC. Its translation: CASSHRDRGKDNEQFF. The chain employs TRBV4-1 and TRBJ2-1; 10 bases line up with TRBD1. The CDR3 length is 16 residues. With V trimmed by 3 bases and J by 7 bases, 9 bases remained unmatched. Germline V gene lookup returns CDR1 MGHRA and CDR2 YSYEKL.

The rearrangement uses TRBV19 and TRBJ2-6, with TRBD1 matching 8 bases. Germline V gene data show CDR1 as LNHDA and CDR2 as SQIVND (reference sequence). The V segment lost 0 bases and the J segment 2 bases; nucleotides outside the gene matches: 9. The CDR3 runs 19 residues. In DNA form, the CDR3 reads TGTGCCAGTAGTATAGATCCCGCAGGGGGCGTAACTGGGGCCAACGTCCTGACTTTC. This sequence encodes CASSIDPAGGVTGANVLTF.

V and J are TRBV9 and TRBJ2-3, with a weak D call TRBD1 (5 bases). The CDR3 sequence is 14 residues long. Per germline, CDR1 SGDLS and CDR2 YYNGEE. Trimming left V 0 bases short and J 1 base short, with 6 bases between. The CDR3 sequence: CASSVVGGTDTQYF. The CDR3, as DNA: TGTGCCAGCAGCGTAGTAGGGGGCACAGATACGCAGTATTTT.

The chain couples TRBV25-1 to TRBJ2-3; 8 bases map to TRBD1. The germline CDR1 and CDR2 sequences are MGHDK and SYGVNS. The CDR3 has 18 residues. J was trimmed by 3 bases and V by 1 base; bases with no gene match: 12. The DNA of the CDR3 is TGTGCCAGCAGTGAATCGGCCGGACAGGGAAGAAATACAGATACGCAGTATTTT. It yields the protein CASSESAGQGRNTDTQYF.

The chain has TRBV15 and TRBJ1-5; D possibly corresponds to TRBD1 (5 bases). Germline V gene data show CDR1 as LNHNV and CDR2 as YYDKDF (reference sequence). Trimming removed 1 base at V and 0 bases at J, with 13 bases between. The CDR3 runs to 17 residues. The CDR3 protein is CATSRGGAVYSNQPQHF. The CDR3 DNA reads TGTGCCACCAGCAGAGGTGGGGCAGTTTATAGCAATCAGCCCCAGCATTTT.

This clone has just one count. This chain uses TRBV11-3 with TRBJ1-2, with D maybe TRBD1 (6 bases). Deletions cut 5 bases from V and 0 bases from J, with 19 bases between. The CDR3 extends over 17 amino acids. CDR1 SGHNT and CDR2 YENEEA come from the germline V gene. CDR3 DNA sequence: TGTGCCAGCAGCCATAAACTGGGTCGACAGGCTAACTATGGCTACACCTTC. This codes for CASSHKLGRQANYGYTF.

This chain links TRBV20-1 with TRBJ2-2, with 7 nucleotides matching TRBD2. Germline V gene data show CDR1 as DFQATT and CDR2 as SNEGSKA (reference sequence). The CDR3 is 14 residues long. Trimming removed 3 bases from V and 3 bases from J; junction bases left unmatched: 4. CDR3 bases: TGCAGTGCTAGTAGCGGGCGGGACACCGGGGAGCTGTTTTTT. Amino acid sequence: CSASSGRDTGELFF.

This chain links TRBV6-5 with TRBJ2-1, with 7 bases matching TRBD2. This CDR3 region has 14 residues. The V and J ends lost 0 bases and 6 bases, in that order; junction bases with no gene match: 2. Germline lookup yields CDR1 MNHEY and CDR2 SVGAGI. CDR3 sequence reads: CASSYSGRINEQFF. The DNA for the CDR3 is TGTGCCAGCAGTTACTCCGGGAGGATCAATGAGCAGTTCTTC.

V usage is TRBV6-2 or TRBV6-3 and J usage is TRBJ2-7; no clear D gene. CDR3 length equals 14 residues. With 2 bases removed from V and 2 bases from J, the gap between germline ends came to 10 bases. Looked up from germline, CDR1 is MNHEY and CDR2 is SVGEGT. The CDR3 loop reads CASSYEPPTYEQYF. CDR3 nucleotides: TGTGCCAGCAGTTACGAGCCTCCCACCTACGAGCAGTACTTC.

V is TRBV7-2 and J is TRBJ2-1; TRBD1 matches at 8 bases. CDR1 and CDR2 (germline): SGHTA, FQGNSA. With V trimmed by 5 bases and J by 7 bases, 4 bases remained unmatched. The CDR3 is made up of 13 amino acids. CDR3 protein: CASSLDRANEQFF. In nucleotides, the CDR3 is TGTGCCAGCAGCCTGGACAGGGCGAATGAGCAGTTCTTC.